This TCR beta chain was documented in a study of OX40 agonist ivuxolimab in advanced cancers. The wider study: Patients were over 65% male with ages about 23 to 80, mean approximately 55. Three patients, one with hepatocellular carcinoma and two with cutaneous melanoma, responded partially. Study conclusions and caveats: People who partly responded at 0.1-3.0 mg/kg had some of the least clonal expansion seen.

Only in-frame clones appear in the TCRdb table, and some are missing; sequencing was by immunoSEQ multiplex PCR. Among 70,000 or so clones listed, roughly 87% were seen once. CDR1 LNHNV and CDR2 YYDKDF come from the germline V gene (reference sequence). V gave up 1 base and J gave up 5 bases, with 24 bases separating them. The CDR3 is made up of 18 amino acids. About this clone itself: The target antigen is unknown.

The gene calls are TRBV15 and TRBJ2-7; D is possibly TRBD1 (5 bases). The TCR comes from an adult with an advanced solid tumor such as melanoma, head and neck, liver or kidney cancer. Sequencing was performed on CD4+ or CD8+ T cells sorted from blood, taken in a trial of the OX40 agonist ivuxolimab. In DNA, the CDR3 is TGTGCCACCAGCAGAGGGGGCGTTCTCGGGCGGAGAAATCACGAGCAGTACTTC. This sequence encodes CATSRGGVLGRRNHEQYF.